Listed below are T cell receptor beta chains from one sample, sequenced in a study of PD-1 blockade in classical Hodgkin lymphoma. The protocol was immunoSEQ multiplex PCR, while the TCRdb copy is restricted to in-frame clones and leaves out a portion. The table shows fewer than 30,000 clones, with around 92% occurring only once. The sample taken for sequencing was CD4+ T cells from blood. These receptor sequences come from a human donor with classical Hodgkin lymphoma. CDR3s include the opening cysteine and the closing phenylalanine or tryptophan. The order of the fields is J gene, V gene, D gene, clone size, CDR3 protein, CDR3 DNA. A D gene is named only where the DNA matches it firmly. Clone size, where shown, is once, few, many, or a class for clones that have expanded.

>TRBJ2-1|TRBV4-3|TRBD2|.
CASSQESGRNEQFF
TGCGCCAGCAGCCAAGAATCCGGGAGGAATGAGCAGTTCTTC
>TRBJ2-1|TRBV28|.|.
CASSLNREQFF
TGTGCCAGCAGTTTAAACCGCGAGCAGTTCTTC
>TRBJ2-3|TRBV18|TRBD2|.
CASSLLAGSTDTQYF
TGTGCCAGCTCACTTCTAGCGGGTAGCACAGATACGCAGTATTTT
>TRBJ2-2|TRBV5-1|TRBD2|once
CASSSGGRATGELFF
TGCGCCAGCAGCTCCGGCGGGAGGGCCACCGGGGAGCTGTTTTTT
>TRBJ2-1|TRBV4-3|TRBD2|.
CASSRERDWISEQFF
TGCGCCAGCAGCCGAGAGCGGGATTGGATTAGTGAGCAGTTCTTC
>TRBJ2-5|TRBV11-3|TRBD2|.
CASSLRTGVAGQETQYF
TGTGCCAGCAGCTTAAGGACGGGGGTAGCGGGACAAGAGACCCAGTACTTC
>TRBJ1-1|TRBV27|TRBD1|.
CASSLYGTGSGIGAFF
TGTGCCAGCAGTCTCTACGGGACAGGGTCCGGGATCGGAGCTTTCTTT
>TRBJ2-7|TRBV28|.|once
CASSLGGVYEQYF
TGTGCCAGCAGTTTAGGCGGTGTATACGAGCAGTACTTC
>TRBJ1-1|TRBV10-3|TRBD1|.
CAISVQGANTEAFF
TGTGCCATCAGTGTACAGGGGGCGAACACTGAAGCTTTCTTT
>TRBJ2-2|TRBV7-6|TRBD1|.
CASSPQDRANTGELFF
TGTGCCAGCAGCCCTCAGGACAGGGCGAACACCGGGGAGCTGTTTTTT
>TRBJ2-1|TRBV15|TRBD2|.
CATSGGTSGHNEQFF
TGTGCCACCAGCGGCGGGACTAGCGGGCACAATGAGCAGTTCTTC
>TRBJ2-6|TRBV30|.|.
CAWSDLDSVSSGANVLTF
TGTGCCTGGAGCGATCTCGACAGCGTGAGCTCTGGGGCCAACGTCCTGACTTTC
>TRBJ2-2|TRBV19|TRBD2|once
CASRRETSQYGTGELFF
TGTGCCAGTAGGCGGGAGACTAGTCAGTACGGCACCGGGGAGCTGTTTTTT
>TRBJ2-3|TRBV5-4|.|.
CASSLGLGSGTDTQYF
TGTGCCAGCAGCTTGGGTCTGGGCTCGGGCACAGATACGCAGTATTTT
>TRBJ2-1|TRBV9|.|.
CASSEGPTSSYNEQFF
TGTGCCAGCAGCGAAGGACCGACTAGCTCCTACAATGAGCAGTTCTTC
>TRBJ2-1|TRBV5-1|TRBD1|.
CASSPGQGLEQFF
TGCGCCAGCAGCCCTGGACAGGGTTTGGAGCAGTTCTTC
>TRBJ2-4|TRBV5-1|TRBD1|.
CASSLQTGGNIQYF
TGCGCCAGCAGCCTCCAGACAGGGGGGAACATTCAGTACTTC
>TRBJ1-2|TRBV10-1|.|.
CASSPGPDHGYTF
TGCGCCAGCAGTCCGGGCCCGGACCATGGCTACACCTTC
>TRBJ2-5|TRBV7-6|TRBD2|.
CASSLEHWTSPQSETQYF
TGTGCCAGCAGCTTAGAACACTGGACTAGCCCCCAGTCAGAGACCCAGTACTTC
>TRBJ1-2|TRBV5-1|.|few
CASSPDGIDGYTF
TGCGCCAGCAGCCCTGACGGGATTGATGGCTACACCTTC
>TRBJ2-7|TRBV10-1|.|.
CASSAGYEQYF
TGCGCCAGCAGTGCAGGGTACGAGCAGTACTTC
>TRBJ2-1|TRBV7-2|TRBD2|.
CASSPRLAGGGSYNEQFF
TGTGCCAGCAGCCCTCGCCTAGCGGGAGGGGGGTCTTACAATGAGCAGTTCTTC
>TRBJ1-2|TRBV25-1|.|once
CASSEYGTSGAYTF
TGTGCCAGCAGTGAATACGGGACATCGGGTGCCTACACCTTC
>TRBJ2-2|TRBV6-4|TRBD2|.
CASSDRAGATGELFF
TGTGCCAGCAGTGATAGGGCGGGAGCGACCGGGGAGCTGTTTTTT
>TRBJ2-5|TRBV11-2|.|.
CASSSGILETQYF
TGTGCCAGCAGCTCGGGGATATTAGAGACCCAGTACTTC
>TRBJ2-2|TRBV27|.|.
CASSFRQGSTGELFF
TGTGCCAGCAGTTTCCGCCAGGGATCCACCGGGGAGCTGTTTTTT
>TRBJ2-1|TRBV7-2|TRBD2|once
CASSTVAGTYNEQFF
TGTGCCAGCAGCACTGTAGCGGGGACCTACAATGAGCAGTTCTTC
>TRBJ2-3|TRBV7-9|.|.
CASSLDPASTDTQYF
TGTGCCAGCAGCTTAGATCCAGCGAGCACAGATACGCAGTATTTT
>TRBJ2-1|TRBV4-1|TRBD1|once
CASSPTRDRGLGEQFF
TGCGCCAGCAGCCCCACCCGGGACAGGGGTTTAGGTGAGCAGTTCTTC
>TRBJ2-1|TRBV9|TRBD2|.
CASSEGLAGVYEQFF
TGTGCCAGCAGCGAGGGCCTAGCGGGAGTGTATGAGCAGTTCTTC
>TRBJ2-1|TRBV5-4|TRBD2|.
CASSLAGGIYNEQFF
TGTGCCAGCAGCTTGGCGGGAGGCATCTACAATGAGCAGTTCTTC
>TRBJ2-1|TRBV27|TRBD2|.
CASRTGTSGYNEQFF
TGTGCCAGCAGAACCGGGACTAGCGGCTACAATGAGCAGTTCTTC
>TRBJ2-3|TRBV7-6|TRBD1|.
CASSLGGTGQTTQYF
TGTGCCAGCAGCTTAGGGGGGACAGGCCAGACTACGCAGTATTTT
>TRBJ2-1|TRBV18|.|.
CASSPSVLVGSYNEQFF
TGTGCCAGCTCACCCTCGGTTTTAGTAGGTTCCTACAATGAGCAGTTCTTC
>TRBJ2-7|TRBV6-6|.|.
CASSYSPGEQYF
TGTGCCAGCAGTTACAGCCCGGGGGAGCAGTACTTC
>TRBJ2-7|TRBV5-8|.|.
CASSLNVGLPGGEQYF
TGTGCCAGCAGCTTGAACGTAGGACTACCAGGGGGCGAGCAGTACTTC
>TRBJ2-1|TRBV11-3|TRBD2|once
CASSSRGSGAYNEQFF
TGTGCCAGCAGCTCGCGGGGGAGCGGGGCTTACAATGAGCAGTTCTTC
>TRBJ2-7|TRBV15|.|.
CATSRDYSSEQYF
TGTGCCACCAGCAGAGATTATAGCAGCGAGCAGTACTTC
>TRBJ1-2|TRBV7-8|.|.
CASSLRGRNYGYTF
TGTGCCAGCAGCCTCAGGGGCAGGAACTATGGCTACACCTTC
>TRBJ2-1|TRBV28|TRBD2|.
CASSRALAGVLRNEQFF
TGTGCCAGCAGCCGAGCCCTAGCGGGAGTGCTAAGGAATGAGCAGTTCTTC
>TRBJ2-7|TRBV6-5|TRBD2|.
CASSSGRRAYEQYF
TGTGCCAGCTCTAGCGGGAGGCGGGCCTACGAGCAGTACTTC
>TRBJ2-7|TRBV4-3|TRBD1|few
CASSPYSGQGFEQYF
TGCGCCAGCAGCCCCTACTCGGGACAGGGGTTCGAGCAGTACTTC
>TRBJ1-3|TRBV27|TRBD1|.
CASSSNGQGARNTIYF
TGTGCCAGCAGTTCAAACGGACAGGGAGCGAGAAACACCATATATTTT
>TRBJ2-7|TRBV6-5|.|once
CATIGQPPSYEQYF
TGTGCCACCATAGGACAGCCCCCATCCTACGAGCAGTACTTC
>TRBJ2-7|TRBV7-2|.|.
CASSPDAYEQYF
TGTGCCAGCAGCCCCGACGCGTACGAGCAGTACTTC
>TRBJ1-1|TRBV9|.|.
CASSVTSWGPMNTEAFF
TGTGCCAGCAGCGTAACCTCCTGGGGACCTATGAACACTGAAGCTTTCTTT
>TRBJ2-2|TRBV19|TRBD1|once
CASSILFGTGTVGELFF
TGTGCCAGTAGTATTCTTTTCGGGACAGGGACAGTCGGGGAGCTGTTTTTT
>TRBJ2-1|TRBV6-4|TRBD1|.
CASSAKLQGPASSFEQFF
TGTGCCAGCAGTGCCAAGCTACAGGGGCCAGCCTCGAGTTTTGAGCAGTTCTTC